This passage covers 31 T cell receptor beta chains from one sample sequenced in a study of T cells in Graves' hyperthyroidism and ophthalmopathy. Amplification targeted TCR beta CDR3 regions from RNA transcripts. TCR CDR3 regions were first amplified by RT-PCR with HTBI primers. TCRdb re-called the multiplex PCR reads through MiXCR, storing one row per CDR3 protein. The repertoire holds hundreds of thousands of distinct CDR3 sequences, with 45% as singletons. Sequences were obtained from peripheral blood or thyroid tissue (not recorded which). These TCRs come from an adult man with Graves' disease, either hyperthyroidism or ophthalmopathy (not recorded which).

This chain joins TRBV19 and TRBJ1-1; no clear D gene. CDR3 length: 14 amino acids. In germline, CDR1 is LNHDA, CDR2 SQIVND (reference sequence). V lost 3 bases and J lost 3, with 11 bases in between. The CDR3 loop reads CASSIYRDDTEAFF. For the CDR3, the DNA is TGTGCCAGTAGTATCTATAGGGATGACACTGAAGCTTTCTTT.

The rearrangement links TRBV5-1 to TRBJ2-7; 11 bases are shared with TRBD2. J lost 7 bases, V lost 5 bases, and 14 bases had no gene match. Germline loops: CDR1 SGHRS, CDR2 YFSETQ. This CDR3 spans 16 amino acids. The CDR3 sequence is CASSLTSGGNTGEQYF. The CDR3 DNA reads TGCGCCAGCAGTCTCACTAGCGGGGGTAACACCGGGGAGCAGTACTTC.

With regard to this clonotype: A clone one base away is much larger, so this may be a read error. This chain uses TRBV24-1 with TRBJ2-7; D not resolved. Germline V gene sequence: CDR1 KGHDR, CDR2 SFDVKD. The CDR3 has 12 residues. With 2 bases removed from V and 2 bases from J, the gap between germline ends came to 3 bases. The CDR3 protein is CATSDSAYEQYF. The CDR3 nucleotides are TGTGCCACCAGTGATTCGGCCTACGAGCAGTACTTC.

The CDR3 DNA reads as TGTGCTAGTGGTCCATCAAACTATGGCTACACCTTC. This encodes CASGPSNYGYTF. The chain joins TRBV12-5 to TRBJ1-2; unclear D gene. The germline V gene has CDR1 LGHNT and CDR2 FRNRAP. The ends were cut back, 5 bases at V and 2 bases at J, with 6 bases in the middle. The CDR3 is made up of 12 amino acids.

The V call is TRBV20-1, the J call TRBJ1-2, with a weak D call TRBD1 (5 bases). The CDR3 length is 15 residues. Germline loops: CDR1 DFQATT, CDR2 SNEGSKA (reference sequence). The V end was cut by 5 bases, the J end by 6 bases, with 22 bases between. In DNA, the CDR3 is TGCAGTGCTGCGGGGCAATCCAGGGAACTTGATGGCTACACCTTC. Translating gives CSAAGQSRELDGYTF.

As to this clonotype: Its ends do not fully match the called genes, so a read error is possible. This sequence joins TRBV29-1 and TRBJ1-5, with a tentative D call TRBD1 (5 bases). There are 12 residues in the CDR3. The germline CDR1 and CDR2 sequences are SQVTM and ANQGSEA. This CDR3 is CSVGDGNRPQHF. The CDR3 bases are TGCAGCGTTGGGGACGGCAATCGGCCCCAGCATTTT.

This clonotype appeared many times. The chain recombines TRBV7-2 with TRBJ1-2; D gene uncertain. Germline loops: CDR1 SGHTA, CDR2 FQGNSA. The V end was cut by 2 bases, the J end by 4 bases, with 14 bases between. The CDR3 runs 15 residues. The CDR3 sequence is CASSLSPAELYGYTF. CDR3 DNA: TGTGCCAGCAGCTTAAGCCCCGCCGAGCTCTATGGCTACACCTTC.

The rearrangement links TRBV20-1 to TRBJ1-2, with 11 bases lining up with TRBD1. Trimming took 5 bases from V and 4 from J; bases not matched to a gene: 9. This CDR3 has 15 residues. Looked up from germline, CDR1 is DFQATT and CDR2 is SNEGSKA (reference sequence). CDR3 in DNA: TGCAGTGCTGAGACCGGGACAGGGGGGGGCTATGGCTACACCTTC. Translation: CSAETGTGGGYGYTF.

The chain carries TRBV6-5 and TRBJ1-2; 7 nucleotides match TRBD1. Germline loops: CDR1 MNHEY, CDR2 SVGAGI. The V gene end was trimmed by 4 bases and the J gene end by 4 bases; junction bases not matched to a gene: 6. The CDR3 runs 14 residues. In nucleotides, the CDR3 is TGTGCCAGCAGTTCAACAGGGGCCGGCTATGGCTACACCTTC. Its translation is CASSSTGAGYGYTF.

This clonotype has a handful of counts. The V call is TRBV2, the J call TRBJ1-1; unclear D gene. This CDR3 comprises 12 residues. Trimming cost V 7 bases and J 2 bases, with 8 bases left between them. The V gene's germline CDR1 is SNHLY and CDR2 FYNNEI. The CDR3 sequence is CASIGDNTEAFF. The CDR3 nucleotides read TGTGCCAGCATAGGAGACAACACTGAAGCTTTCTTT.

The genes are TRBV2 and TRBJ1-1, with 9 positions matching TRBD1. Germline V gives CDR1 SNHLY, CDR2 FYNNEI. The CDR3 spans 14 residues. After removal of 8 bases from V and 5 bases from J, the junction contained 9 bases not matched to a gene. The CDR3 DNA follows: TGTGCCAGCGGAATTACAGGGGGCGATACTGAAGCTTTCTTT. Protein: CASGITGGDTEAFF.

This clonotype showed up many times. The V gene is TRBV12-3 or TRBV12-4, the J gene TRBJ1-5; D remains unclear. The CDR3 is 13 amino acids. The V and J ends lost 2 bases and 5 bases respectively, with 7 bases between them. The CDR3 spells CASSLSADQPQHF. For the CDR3, the DNA is TGTGCCAGCAGTTTATCGGCAGATCAGCCCCAGCATTTT.

The sample holds one count of this clonotype. This sequence joins TRBV15 and TRBJ1-4, with D possibly TRBD1 on 6 matching bases. The CDR3 is made up of 18 amino acids. CDR1 and CDR2 from the germline V gene are LNHNV and YYDKDF (reference sequence). Between the trimmed V and J ends, which lost 1 base and 3 bases, there was a span of 18 bases. The CDR3 sequence is CATSRGGAGYPPNEKLFF. The CDR3 DNA sequence: TGTGCCACCAGCAGAGGGGGGGCAGGCTATCCGCCTAATGAAAAACTGTTTTTT. Drawing the rest from reference TRBV15 and TRBJ1-4, the complete variable domain is DAMVIQNPRYQVTQFGKPVTLSCSQTLNHNVMYWYQQKSSQAPKLLFHYYDKDFNNEADTPDNFQSRRPNTSFCFLDIRSPGLGDTAMYLCATSRGGAGYPPNEKLFFGSGTQLSVL.

The chain joins TRBV7-2 to TRBJ2-5; D might be TRBD1 or TRBD2, each matching 5 bases. The V end was cut by 5 bases, the J end by 5 bases, with 24 bases between. The CDR3 is 17 residues long. CDR1 is SGHTA, CDR2 FQGNSA, per germline. The CDR3 DNA is TGTGCCAGCAGCCAAGGGGAGTCGGATAGGCCTGGTGAGACCCAGTACTTC. Translated, it gives CASSQGESDRPGETQYF.

The chain has TRBV7-2 and TRBJ2-7; 7 bases are a match to TRBD1. The ends lost 6 bases at V and 0 bases at J; junction bases unmatched: 11. The germline V gene has CDR1 SGHTA and CDR2 FQGNSA. This CDR3 spans 16 amino acids. The CDR3 loop is CASSPIRTGSSYEQYF. In DNA form, the CDR3 reads TGTGCCAGCAGTCCGATCCGGACAGGTAGCTCCTACGAGCAGTACTTC.

The chain couples TRBV4-2 to TRBJ2-2; 8 nucleotides line up with TRBD2. Trimming cost V 8 bases and J 6 bases; bases outside gene matches: 8. The CDR3 extends over 14 amino acids. CDR1 and CDR2 from the germline V gene are LGHNA and YNFKEQ. The CDR3 region has the DNA TGTGCCAGCGCGACCGGGGGGGTAGCCGGGGAGCTGTTTTTT. Translation: CASATGGVAGELFF.

Concerning this clonotype itself: Mismatch with germline at one junction end may stem from a read error. V and J are TRBV7-8 and TRBJ2-7; D is unclear. The CDR3 consists of 15 residues. CDR1 and CDR2 from the germline V gene are SGHVS and FQNEAQ. DNA of the CDR3: TGCGCCAGCAGCCAAGATGGAGTAGTTGCCTACGAGCAGTACTTC. It is translated as CASSQDGVVAYEQYF.

The J gene is TRBJ1-1, the V gene TRBV7-8; TRBD1 might be the D (6 bases). The length of the CDR3 is 16 residues. Trimming took off 11 bases at V and 4 bases at J, with 26 bases between the two ends. CDR1 and CDR2 from the germline V gene are SGHVS and FQNEAQ. The CDR3 nucleotides read TGTGCCCGGACCTACCTTGGGGGGGCCTATGTCACTGAAGCTTTCTTT. Amino acid sequence: CARTYLGGAYVTEAFF.

A few counts support this clonotype. This chain connects TRBV7-4 to TRBJ2-2; tentatively, D is TRBD2 (5 bases). There are 15 residues in the CDR3. V was trimmed by 0 bases and J by 1 base, leaving 6 bases between them. The germline CDR1 and CDR2 sequences are SGHVT and SQSDAQ. The DNA for the CDR3 is TGTGCCAGCAGCTTAGCGGGAGAGAACACCGGGGAGCTGTTTTTT. It yields the protein CASSLAGENTGELFF.

The V gene is TRBV7-9, the J gene TRBJ2-7, with TRBD1 identical over 12 bases. The CDR3 length is 15 residues. CDR1 is SEHNR and CDR2 is FQNEAQ in the germline V gene (reference sequence). V trimming: 5 bases; J trimming: 1 base; junction bases outside the gene matches: 3. CDR3 bases: TGTGCCAGCAGCGCGGGACAGGGGGCTTCCTACGAGCAGTACTTC. It is translated as CASSAGQGASYEQYF.

This clonotype has a count of ten or more. The rearrangement joins TRBV7-9 to TRBJ2-6; D gene unclear. CDR3 length: 16 amino acids. Deletions cut 5 bases from V and 4 bases from J, with 15 bases between. Germline loops: CDR1 SEHNR, CDR2 FQNEAQ (reference sequence). CDR3 region: CASSVRATKGANVLTF. The CDR3 bases are TGTGCCAGCAGCGTACGAGCTACGAAGGGGGCCAACGTCCTGACTTTC.

The genes are TRBV5-1 and TRBJ1-2; D gene uncertain. The CDR3 is 13 amino acids. Germline V CDR1 and CDR2: SGHRS, YFSETQ. Trimming cost V 4 bases and J 6 bases, with 13 bases left between them. CDR3 residues: CASSPTGIHGYTF. CDR3 coding DNA: TGCGCCAGCAGCCCCACGGGAATACATGGCTACACCTTC.

The chain links TRBV5-8 to TRBJ2-5; 7 bases fit TRBD1. The V gene end was trimmed by 3 bases and the J gene end by 5 bases; junction bases not matched to a gene: 7. The CDR3 contains 14 residues. Per the germline V gene, CDR1 is SGHTS and CDR2 is YDEGEE. The CDR3 DNA follows: TGTGCCAGCAGCTCACCGGACAGGCGGGAGACCCAGTACTTC. This encodes CASSSPDRRETQYF.

This clonotype has at least ten counts. The J gene is TRBJ1-4, the V gene TRBV7-9, with 9 bases lining up with TRBD1. Per the germline V gene, CDR1 is SEHNR and CDR2 is FQNEAQ (reference sequence). With V trimmed by 5 bases and J by 6 bases, 4 bases remained unmatched. CDR3 length: 14 residues. The CDR3 spells CASSGGQGHEKLFF. CDR3 DNA: TGTGCCAGCAGCGGGGGACAGGGACATGAAAAACTGTTTTTT.

This clonotype has at least ten counts. This chain connects TRBV15 to TRBJ1-4; 9 nucleotides agree with TRBD1. Germline V gives CDR1 LNHNV, CDR2 YYDKDF (reference sequence). This CDR3 is built from 15 residues. The trim removed 3 bases at V and 7 bases at J, leaving 6 bases unmatched. The chain's CDR3 is CATSSGTGWGEKLFF. The CDR3 bases are TGTGCCACCAGCAGTGGGACAGGGTGGGGTGAAAAACTGTTTTTT. Drawing the rest from reference TRBV15 and TRBJ1-4, the complete variable domain is DAMVIQNPRYQVTQFGKPVTLSCSQTLNHNVMYWYQQKSSQAPKLLFHYYDKDFNNEADTPDNFQSRRPNTSFCFLDIRSPGLGDTAMYLCATSSGTGWGEKLFFGSGTQLSVL.

To note about this clonotype: The germline gene is not matched at one end of the junction; a read error may be the cause. The chain has TRBV11-1 and TRBJ1-2, with D tentatively TRBD1 (5 bases). Germline CDR1 reads SGHAT; CDR2 reads FQDESV (reference sequence). The CDR3 consists of 13 residues. CDR3: CAGRLGTAGGYTF. Written as DNA, the CDR3 is TGTGCCGGCAGGCTCGGGACTGCTGGCGGCTACACCTTC. Full variable domain (outside the CDR3, taken from reference TRBV11-1 and TRBJ1-2): EAEVAQSPRYKITEKSQAVAFWCDPISGHATLYWYRQILGQGPELLVQFQDESVVDDSQLPKDRFSAERLKGVDSTLKIQPAELGDSAMYLCAGRLGTAGGYTFGSGTRLTVV.

This clonotype has only a few counts. V is TRBV12-3 or TRBV12-4 and J is TRBJ1-3, with unresolved D. This CDR3 is built from 14 residues. V lost 4 bases and J 4 bases, leaving 11 bases between the germline ends. CDR3 in amino acids: CASSSGDAGNTIYF. The CDR3 DNA reads TGTGCCAGCAGTTCAGGAGACGCGGGAAACACCATATATTTT.

The chain combines TRBV7-9 with TRBJ2-2, with TRBD1 as a possible D gene (7 bases). V lost 3 bases and J 2 bases, leaving 16 bases between the germline ends. The CDR3 extends over 17 amino acids. From germline, CDR1 is SEHNR and CDR2 FQNEAQ (reference sequence). Written as DNA, the CDR3 is TGTGCCAGCAGCTTGAGGAGGGGGCACTCTAACACCGGGGAGCTGTTTTTT. Translation gives CASSLRRGHSNTGELFF.

The rearrangement links TRBV10-3 to TRBJ1-1, with 7 nucleotides matching TRBD1. Germline V gives CDR1 ENHRY, CDR2 SYGVKD. J gave up 0 bases and V 6 bases, and 10 bases lay outside the gene matches. This CDR3 has 16 residues. The CDR3 region is CAIRRGQINMNTEAFF. CDR3 bases: TGTGCCATCAGAAGGGGACAGATAAATATGAACACTGAAGCTTTCTTT.

The chain couples TRBV24-1 to TRBJ1-6, with D perhaps TRBD1 (5 bases). Germline lookup yields CDR1 KGHDR and CDR2 SFDVKD. V lost 4 bases and J 5 bases, leaving 8 bases between the germline ends. The CDR3 has 14 residues. The CDR3 spells CATSETEDNSPLHF. In DNA form, the CDR3 reads TGTGCCACCAGTGAGACAGAGGATAATTCACCCCTCCACTTT.

Regarding this clonotype: One end of the junction is discordant with germline, which a read error may explain. This sequence joins TRBV24-1 and TRBJ2-7, with D perhaps TRBD1 (5 bases). Germline CDR1 reads KGHDR; CDR2 reads SFDVKD. The CDR3 is made up of 15 amino acids. Here the CDR3 DNA reads TGTGCCAGCAGTACCACTTCGACAGTCGCCTACGAGCAGTACTTC. This sequence encodes CASSTTSTVAYEQYF.